This T cell receptor (beta chain) was captured by sequencing in a study of blood T cell repertoires in COVID-19. In terms of age and location, participants ranged from roughly 18 to 95 years and lived in roughly 22 US areas. Self-reported history from a screening survey and questionnaire set each donor's cohort. As originally analysed: Quantification of nucleated cells was approximated via reference gene primer amplification. The repertoire was sequenced with immunoSEQ multiplex PCR; TCRdb's copy has only in-frame clones and lacks some. The V and J calls and clone size come from that table; D and trimming were worked out from the DNA. The sample contains hundreds of thousands of clones, 80% to 90% of which appear only once. Germline V CDR1 and CDR2: SGHAT, FQNNGV. The CDR3 sequence is 17 residues long. Trimming cost V 1 base and J 2 bases; bases outside gene matches: 3.

The V and J genes are TRBV11-2 and TRBJ2-1, with TRBD2 matching over 12 bases. The sequence came from a man aged 25 to 40 who had recovered from COVID-19. The source material was PBMCs or T cells enriched from blood (not recorded which). The CDR3, as DNA: TGTGCCAGCAGCTTAGTCCTAGCGGGAGGGCCCTACAATGAGCAGTTCTTC. Protein sequence: CASSLVLAGGPYNEQFF.